This T cell receptor beta chain was profiled in a study of Tregs in tolerant kidney transplant recipients. Findings and caveats of the study: Some patients' samples used different primers over time, so nucleotide sequences weren't comparable.

Libraries were prepared by immunoSEQ multiplex PCR; TCRdb keeps only in-frame clonotypes and omits some of them. Altogether approximately 75,000 clones are present, approximately 90% being singletons, with the ten largest covering approximately 0.3%. In the case of this clone: Its antigen is not identified.

Unstimulated regulatory T cells (CD4+CD25+CD127-), CD4+CD25- non-regulatory cells, CD4 and CD8 cells were FACS-sorted from thawed PBMCs. With 1 base clipped from V and 0 bases from J, the junction kept 3 bases outside the gene matches. The CDR3 sequence is 16 residues long. Germline CDR1 reads MDHEN; CDR2 reads SYDVKM. The receptor was derived from a human donor who received a combined kidney and bone marrow transplant. V is TRBV28 and J is TRBJ1-5; 7 nucleotides line up with TRBD1. Material: Tregs from blood, obtained before the transplant. CDR3 residues: CASSLLGGNSNQPQHF. DNA of the CDR3: TGTGCCAGCAGTTTATTAGGGGGCAATAGCAATCAGCCCCAGCATTTT. Full variable domain (outside the CDR3, taken from reference TRBV28 and TRBJ1-5): DVKVTQSSRYLVKRTGEKVFLECVQDMDHENMFWYRQDPGLGLRLIYFSYDVKMKEKGDIPEGYSVSREKKERFSLILESASTNQTSMYLCASSLLGGNSNQPQHFGDGTRLSIL.